The T cell receptor beta chain under discussion was sequenced for a study of cytomegalovirus exposure and HLA in healthy donors. The PCR contained 60 Vbeta and 13 Jbeta primers. The protocol was immunoSEQ multiplex PCR, while the TCRdb copy is restricted to in-frame clones and leaves out a portion. Among about 210,000 clones listed, roughly 80% were seen once. Study conclusions and caveats: Analysis performed later found approximately 17,000 TCR beta sequences associated with HLA alleles at 0.05 false discovery rate. As a later analysis showed, several of the most significant clusters appeared to be linked to common viral pathogens. Clonal expansion was found to be greater in HLA-associated TCR beta chains than in equally common others in a later analysis. Sequencing had likely introduced a cluster of highly shared sequence variants as an artifact.

As concerns this clone: Its antigen is not identified.

The TCR originated in a male donor in good health and CMV-seropositive. The specimen sequenced was PBMCs.

Here the CDR3 DNA reads TGTGCCAGCAGAAAGACCGCCGGGACAAACTACGAGCAGTACTTC. The encoded protein is CASRKTAGTNYEQYF. The chain recombines TRBV27 with TRBJ2-7; D is perhaps TRBD1 (6 bases). Germline CDR1 is MNHEY and CDR2 is SMNVEV (reference sequence). The germline V and J ends were trimmed by 6 bases and 3 bases, with 18 bases remaining between them. CDR3 length equals 15 residues.